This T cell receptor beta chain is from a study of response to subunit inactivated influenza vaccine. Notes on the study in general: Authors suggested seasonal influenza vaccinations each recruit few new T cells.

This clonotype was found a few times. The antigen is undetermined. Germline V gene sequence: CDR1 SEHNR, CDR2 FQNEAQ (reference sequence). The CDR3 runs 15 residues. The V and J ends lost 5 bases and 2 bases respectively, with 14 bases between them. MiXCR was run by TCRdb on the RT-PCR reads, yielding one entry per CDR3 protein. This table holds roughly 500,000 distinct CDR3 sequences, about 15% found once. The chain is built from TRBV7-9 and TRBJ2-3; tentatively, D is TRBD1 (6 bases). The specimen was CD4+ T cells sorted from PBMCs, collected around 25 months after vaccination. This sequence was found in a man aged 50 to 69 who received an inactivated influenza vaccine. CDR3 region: CASSPGQRFTDTQYF. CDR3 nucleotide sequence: TGTGCCAGCAGCCCCGGACAGAGATTCACAGATACGCAGTATTTT.